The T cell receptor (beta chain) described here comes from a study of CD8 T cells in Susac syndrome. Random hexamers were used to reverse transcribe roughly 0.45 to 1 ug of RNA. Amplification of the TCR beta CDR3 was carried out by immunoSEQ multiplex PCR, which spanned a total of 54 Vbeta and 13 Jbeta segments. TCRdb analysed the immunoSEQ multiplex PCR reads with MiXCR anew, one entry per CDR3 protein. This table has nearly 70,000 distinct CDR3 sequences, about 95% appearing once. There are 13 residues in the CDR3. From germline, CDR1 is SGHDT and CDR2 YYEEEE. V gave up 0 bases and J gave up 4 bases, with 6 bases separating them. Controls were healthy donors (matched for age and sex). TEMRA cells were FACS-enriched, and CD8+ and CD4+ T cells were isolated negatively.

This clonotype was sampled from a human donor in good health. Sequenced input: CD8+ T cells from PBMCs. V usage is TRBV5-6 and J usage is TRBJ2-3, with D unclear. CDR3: CASSLAAADTQYF. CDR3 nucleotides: TGTGCCAGCAGCTTGGCCGCCGCAGATACGCAGTATTTT.